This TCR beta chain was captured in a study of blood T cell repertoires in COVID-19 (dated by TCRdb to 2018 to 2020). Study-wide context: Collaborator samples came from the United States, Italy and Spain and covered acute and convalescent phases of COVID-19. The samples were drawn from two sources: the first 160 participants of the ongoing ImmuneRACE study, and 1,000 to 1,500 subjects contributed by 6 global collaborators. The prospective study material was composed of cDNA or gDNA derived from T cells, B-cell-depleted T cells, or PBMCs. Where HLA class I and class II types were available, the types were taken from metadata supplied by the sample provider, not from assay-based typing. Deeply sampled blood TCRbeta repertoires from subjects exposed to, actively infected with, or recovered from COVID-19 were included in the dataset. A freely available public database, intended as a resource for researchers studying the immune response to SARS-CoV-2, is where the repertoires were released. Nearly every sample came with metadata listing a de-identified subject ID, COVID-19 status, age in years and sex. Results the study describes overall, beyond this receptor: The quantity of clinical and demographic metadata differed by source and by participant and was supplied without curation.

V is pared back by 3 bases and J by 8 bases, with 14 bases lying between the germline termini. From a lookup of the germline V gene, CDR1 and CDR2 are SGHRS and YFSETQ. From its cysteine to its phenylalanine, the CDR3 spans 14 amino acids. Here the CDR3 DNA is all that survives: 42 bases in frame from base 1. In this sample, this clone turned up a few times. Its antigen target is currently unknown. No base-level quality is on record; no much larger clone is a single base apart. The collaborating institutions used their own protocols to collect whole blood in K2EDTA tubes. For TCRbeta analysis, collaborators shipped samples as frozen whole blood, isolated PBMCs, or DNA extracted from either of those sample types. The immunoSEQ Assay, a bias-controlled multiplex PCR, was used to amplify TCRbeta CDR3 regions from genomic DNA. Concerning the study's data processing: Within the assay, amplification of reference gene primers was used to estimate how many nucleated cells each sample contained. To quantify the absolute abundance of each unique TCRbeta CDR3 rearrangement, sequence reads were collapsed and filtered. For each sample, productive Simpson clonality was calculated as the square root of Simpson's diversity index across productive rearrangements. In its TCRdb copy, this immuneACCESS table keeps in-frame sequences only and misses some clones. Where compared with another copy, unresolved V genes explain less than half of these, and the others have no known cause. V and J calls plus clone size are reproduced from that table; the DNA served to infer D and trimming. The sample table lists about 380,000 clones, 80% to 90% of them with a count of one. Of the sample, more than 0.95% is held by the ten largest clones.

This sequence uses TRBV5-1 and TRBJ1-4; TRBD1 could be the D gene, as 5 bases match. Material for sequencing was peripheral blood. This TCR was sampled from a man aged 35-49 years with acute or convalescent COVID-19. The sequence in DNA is TGCGCCAGCAGCTCGGGACTCCCGGGGGAAAAACTGTTTTTT. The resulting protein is CASSSGLPGEKLFF.